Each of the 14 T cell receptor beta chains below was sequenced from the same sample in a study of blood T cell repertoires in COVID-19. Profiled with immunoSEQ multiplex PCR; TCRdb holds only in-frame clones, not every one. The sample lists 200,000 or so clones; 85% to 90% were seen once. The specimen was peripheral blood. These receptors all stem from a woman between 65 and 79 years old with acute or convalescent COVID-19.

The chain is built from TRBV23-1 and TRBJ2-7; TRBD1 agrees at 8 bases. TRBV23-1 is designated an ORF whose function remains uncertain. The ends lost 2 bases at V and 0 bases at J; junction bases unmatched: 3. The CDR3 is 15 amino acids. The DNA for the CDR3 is TGCGCCAGCAGTCAAGGACAGGGACCCTCCTACGAGCAGTACTTC. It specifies CASSQGQGPSYEQYF.

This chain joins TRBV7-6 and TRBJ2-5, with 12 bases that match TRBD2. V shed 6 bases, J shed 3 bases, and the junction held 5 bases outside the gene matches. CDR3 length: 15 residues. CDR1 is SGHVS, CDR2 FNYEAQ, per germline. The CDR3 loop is CASSPGLAGKETQYF. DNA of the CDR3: TGTGCCAGCAGTCCCGGACTAGCGGGAAAAGAGACCCAGTACTTC.

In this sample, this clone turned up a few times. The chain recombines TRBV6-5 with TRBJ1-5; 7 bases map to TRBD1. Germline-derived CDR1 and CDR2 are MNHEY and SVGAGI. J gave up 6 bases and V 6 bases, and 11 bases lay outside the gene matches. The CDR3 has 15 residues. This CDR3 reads CASRQQGNGGQPQHF. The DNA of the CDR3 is TGTGCCAGCAGGCAACAGGGGAATGGGGGTCAGCCCCAGCATTTT.

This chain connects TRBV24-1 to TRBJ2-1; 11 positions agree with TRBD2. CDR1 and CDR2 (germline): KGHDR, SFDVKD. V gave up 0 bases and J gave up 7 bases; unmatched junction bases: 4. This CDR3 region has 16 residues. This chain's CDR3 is CATSDLTSGSRNEQFF. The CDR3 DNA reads TGTGCCACCAGTGATTTGACTAGCGGGAGTAGAAATGAGCAGTTCTTC.

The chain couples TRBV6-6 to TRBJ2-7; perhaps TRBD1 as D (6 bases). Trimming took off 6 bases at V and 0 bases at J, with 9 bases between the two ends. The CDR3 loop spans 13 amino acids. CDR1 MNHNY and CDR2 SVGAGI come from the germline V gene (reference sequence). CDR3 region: CASRTGSSYEQYF. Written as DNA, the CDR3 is TGTGCCAGCAGAACAGGGAGCTCCTACGAGCAGTACTTC.

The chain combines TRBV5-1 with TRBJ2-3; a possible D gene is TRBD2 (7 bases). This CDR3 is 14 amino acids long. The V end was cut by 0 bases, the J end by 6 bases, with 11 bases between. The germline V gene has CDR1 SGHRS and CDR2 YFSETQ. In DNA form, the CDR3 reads TGCGCCAGCAGCTTGGCGGGGGGCCGGGATACGCAGTATTTT. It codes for CASSLAGGRDTQYF.

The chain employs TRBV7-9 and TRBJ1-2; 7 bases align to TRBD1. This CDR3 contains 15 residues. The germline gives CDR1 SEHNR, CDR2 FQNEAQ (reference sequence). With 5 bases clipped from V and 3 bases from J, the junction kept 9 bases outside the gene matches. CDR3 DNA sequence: TGTGCCAGCAGCCCCAACCAGGGGGTCGACTATGGCTACACCTTC. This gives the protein CASSPNQGVDYGYTF.

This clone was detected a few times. The CDR3 region is CASSEGGHNSPLHF. CDR3 DNA sequence: TGTGCCAGCAGTGAAGGAGGGCATAATTCACCCCTCCACTTT. This sequence joins TRBV6-4 and TRBJ1-6; D is unresolved. V gave up 3 bases and J gave up 5 bases, with 8 bases separating them. CDR3 length: 14 amino acids. The germline V gene has CDR1 MRHNA and CDR2 SNTAGT.

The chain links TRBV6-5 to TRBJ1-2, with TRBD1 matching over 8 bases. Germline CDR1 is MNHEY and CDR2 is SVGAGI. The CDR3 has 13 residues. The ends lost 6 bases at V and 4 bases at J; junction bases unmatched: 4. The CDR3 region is CASSGQGPYGYTF. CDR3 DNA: TGTGCCAGCAGCGGACAGGGTCCCTATGGCTACACCTTC.

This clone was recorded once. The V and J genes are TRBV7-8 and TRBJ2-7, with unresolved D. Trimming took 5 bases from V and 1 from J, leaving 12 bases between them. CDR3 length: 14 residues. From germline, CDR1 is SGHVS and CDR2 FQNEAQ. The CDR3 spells CASSPERVSYEQYF. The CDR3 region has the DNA TGTGCCAGCAGCCCCGAACGGGTTTCCTACGAGCAGTACTTC.

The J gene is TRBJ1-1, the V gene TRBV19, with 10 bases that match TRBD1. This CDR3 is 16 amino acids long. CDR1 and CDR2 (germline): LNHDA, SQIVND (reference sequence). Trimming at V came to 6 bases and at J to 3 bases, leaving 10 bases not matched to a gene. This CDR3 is CASRSGQGKGHTEAFF. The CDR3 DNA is TGTGCCAGTAGATCGGGACAGGGGAAGGGTCACACTGAAGCTTTCTTT. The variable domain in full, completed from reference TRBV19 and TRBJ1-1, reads DGGITQSPKYLFRKEGQNVTLSCEQNLNHDAMYWYRQDPGQGLRLIYYSQIVNDFQKGDIAEGYSVSREKKESFPLTVTSAQKNPTAFYLCASRSGQGKGHTEAFFGQGTRLTVV.

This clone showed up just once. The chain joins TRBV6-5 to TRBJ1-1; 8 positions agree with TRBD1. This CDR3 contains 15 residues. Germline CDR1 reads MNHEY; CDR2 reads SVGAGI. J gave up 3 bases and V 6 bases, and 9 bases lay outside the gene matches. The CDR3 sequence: CASRPLTGADTEAFF. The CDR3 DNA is TGTGCCAGCAGGCCTTTGACAGGGGCGGACACTGAAGCTTTCTTT.

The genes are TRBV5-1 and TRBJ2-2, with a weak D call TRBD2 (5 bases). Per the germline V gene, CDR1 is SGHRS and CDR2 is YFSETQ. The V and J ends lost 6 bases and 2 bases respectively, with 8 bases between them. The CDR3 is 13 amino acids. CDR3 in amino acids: CASKGDNTGELFF. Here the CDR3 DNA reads TGCGCCAGCAAGGGAGACAACACCGGGGAGCTGTTTTTT.

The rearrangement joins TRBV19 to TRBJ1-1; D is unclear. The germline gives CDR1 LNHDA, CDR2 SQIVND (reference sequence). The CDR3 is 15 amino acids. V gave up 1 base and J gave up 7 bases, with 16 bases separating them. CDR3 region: CASSIAGGGGYEAFF. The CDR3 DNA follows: TGTGCCAGTAGTATAGCAGGAGGCGGTGGTTATGAAGCTTTCTTT.